The T cell receptor (beta chain) under discussion was sequenced for a study of Ad26.COV2.S vaccination and SARS-CoV-2 variants. Assay: immunoSEQ multiplex PCR; the TCRdb copy retains only in-frame clones and omits some. The sample lists about 97,000 clones; around 80% were seen once. In germline, CDR1 is KGHDR, CDR2 SFDVKD. The CDR3 is 13 amino acids. Trimming removed 2 bases at V and 8 bases at J, with 11 bases between. This receptor was obtained from a human donor who had recovered from COVID-19. The J gene is TRBJ1-1, the V gene TRBV24-1; no clear D. This specimen consisted of peripheral blood, obtained after recovery from COVID-19. The CDR3 loop reads CATSDSGVREAFF. CDR3 nucleotide sequence: TGTGCCACCAGTGATTCTGGGGTAAGAGAAGCTTTCTTT.